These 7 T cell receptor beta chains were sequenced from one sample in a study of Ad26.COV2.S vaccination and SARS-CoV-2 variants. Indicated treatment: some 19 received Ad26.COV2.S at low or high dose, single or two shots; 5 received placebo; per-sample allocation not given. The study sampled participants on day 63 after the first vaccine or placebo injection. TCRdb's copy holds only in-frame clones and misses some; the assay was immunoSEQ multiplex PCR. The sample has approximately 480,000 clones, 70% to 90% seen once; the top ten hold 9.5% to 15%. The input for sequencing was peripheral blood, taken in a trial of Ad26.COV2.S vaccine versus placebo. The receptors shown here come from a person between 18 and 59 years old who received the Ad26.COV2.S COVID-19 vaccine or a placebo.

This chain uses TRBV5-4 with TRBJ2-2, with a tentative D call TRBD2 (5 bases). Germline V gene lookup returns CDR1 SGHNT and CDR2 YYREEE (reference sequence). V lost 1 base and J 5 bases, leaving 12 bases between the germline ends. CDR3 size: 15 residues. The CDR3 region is CASSLIFGVTGELFF. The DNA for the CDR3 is TGTGCCAGCAGCTTGATTTTCGGGGTGACCGGGGAGCTGTTTTTT.

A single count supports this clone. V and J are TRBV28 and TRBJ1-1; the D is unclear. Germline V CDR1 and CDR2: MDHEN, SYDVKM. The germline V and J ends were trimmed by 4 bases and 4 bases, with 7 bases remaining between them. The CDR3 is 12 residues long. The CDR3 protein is CASSSGPTEAFF. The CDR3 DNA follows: TGTGCCAGCAGTTCCGGGCCCACTGAAGCTTTCTTT.

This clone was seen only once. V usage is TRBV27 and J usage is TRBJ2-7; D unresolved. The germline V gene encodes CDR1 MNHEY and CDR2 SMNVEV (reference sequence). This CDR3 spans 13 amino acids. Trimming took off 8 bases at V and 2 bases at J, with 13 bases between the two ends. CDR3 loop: CASGRAQTYEQYF. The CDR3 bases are TGTGCCAGCGGTCGGGCACAGACCTACGAGCAGTACTTC.

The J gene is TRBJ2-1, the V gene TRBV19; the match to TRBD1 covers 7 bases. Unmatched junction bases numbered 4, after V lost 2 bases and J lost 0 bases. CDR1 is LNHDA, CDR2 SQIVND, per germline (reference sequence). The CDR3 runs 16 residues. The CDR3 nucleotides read TGTGCCAGTAGTATATTCCCAGGGGGCTCCTACAATGAGCAGTTCTTC. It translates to CASSIFPGGSYNEQFF.

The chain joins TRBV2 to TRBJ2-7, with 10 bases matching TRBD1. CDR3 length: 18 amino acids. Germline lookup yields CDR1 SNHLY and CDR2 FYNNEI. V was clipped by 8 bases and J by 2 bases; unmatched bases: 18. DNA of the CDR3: TGTGCCAGCGGTTCGGGACAGGGGACTTTGGGGGAGGCCTACGAGCAGTACTTC. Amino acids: CASGSGQGTLGEAYEQYF.

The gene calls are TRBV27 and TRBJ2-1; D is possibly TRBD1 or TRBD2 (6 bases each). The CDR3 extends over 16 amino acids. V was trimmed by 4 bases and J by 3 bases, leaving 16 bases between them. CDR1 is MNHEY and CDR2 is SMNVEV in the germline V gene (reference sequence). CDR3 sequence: CASSWGAPTNYNEQFF. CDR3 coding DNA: TGTGCCAGCAGTTGGGGGGCTCCCACTAACTACAATGAGCAGTTCTTC.

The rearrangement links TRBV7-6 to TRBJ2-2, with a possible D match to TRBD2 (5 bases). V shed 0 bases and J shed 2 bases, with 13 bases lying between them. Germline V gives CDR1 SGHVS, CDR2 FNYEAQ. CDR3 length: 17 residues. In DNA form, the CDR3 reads TGTGCCAGCAGCTTAGCTCGGGGAAGGTTCAACACCGGGGAGCTGTTTTTT. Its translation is CASSLARGRFNTGELFF. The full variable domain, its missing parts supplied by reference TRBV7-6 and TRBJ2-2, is GAGVSQSPRYKVTKRGQDVALRCDPISGHVSLYWYRQALGQGPEFLTYFNYEAQQDKSGLPNDRFSAERPEGSISTLTIQRTEQRDSAMYRCASSLARGRFNTGELFFGEGSRLTVL.